The subject of this entry is one T cell receptor beta chain. Its antigen is not known. Every PCR was spiked with synthetic TCR analog templates. Here immunoSEQ multiplex PCR was the method, and the copy in TCRdb shows in-frame clones only, minus some. The sample holds about 120,000 clones; 85% to 95% are singletons and the top ten take around 3.7%. These data come from a study of PD-L1 blockade in urothelial cancer. Study conclusions and caveats: Where pretreatment blood TCR clonality fell below the median, better survival was predicted.

Trimming removed 4 bases from V and 5 bases from J; junction bases left unmatched: 6. Germline V gene lookup returns CDR1 ENHRY and CDR2 SYGVKD. The CDR3 totals 15 residues. Time point defined: peripheral blood 6 weeks after treatment start. This clonotype originated in a man between 60 and 70 years old with urothelial cancer. J is TRBJ2-1 and V is TRBV10-3; TRBD1 matches at 9 bases. Sequenced material: PBMCs, taken around atezolizumab (anti-PD-L1) treatment. The CDR3 DNA reads TGTGCCATCAGTGGAGACAGGGGGTGGAACAATGAGCAGTTCTTC. Translation: CAISGDRGWNNEQFF.